Sequencing of this TCR beta chain was carried out in a study of blood T cell repertoires in COVID-19. Germline CDR1 reads SGHDT; CDR2 reads YYEEEE. The CDR3 covers 19 residues. Trimming cost V 4 bases and J 0 bases; bases outside gene matches: 16. Adults between about 18 and 95 years of age took part from 24 US areas. Assay: immunoSEQ multiplex PCR; the TCRdb copy retains only in-frame clones and omits some. The data contain about 250,000 clones, over 75% of them seen just once; the ten biggest clones take up 15% to 18%. Material: PBMCs or T cells enriched from blood (not recorded which). The receptor comes from a man aged 18 to 29 who had recovered from COVID-19. This chain connects TRBV5-6 to TRBJ1-2; 9 bases are shared with TRBD1. CDR3 bases: TGTGCCAGCAGCCGTCCGGGACAGGGTTTAGCAGGGGCTAACTATGGCTACACCTTC. This sequence encodes CASSRPGQGLAGANYGYTF. The whole variable domain, filled in from reference TRBV5-6 and TRBJ1-2, reads DAGVTQSPTHLIKTRGQQVTLRCSPKSGHDTVSWYQQALGQGPQFIFQYYEEEERQRGNFPDRFSGHQFPNYSSELNVNALLLGDSALYLCASSRPGQGLAGANYGYTFGSGTRLTVV.